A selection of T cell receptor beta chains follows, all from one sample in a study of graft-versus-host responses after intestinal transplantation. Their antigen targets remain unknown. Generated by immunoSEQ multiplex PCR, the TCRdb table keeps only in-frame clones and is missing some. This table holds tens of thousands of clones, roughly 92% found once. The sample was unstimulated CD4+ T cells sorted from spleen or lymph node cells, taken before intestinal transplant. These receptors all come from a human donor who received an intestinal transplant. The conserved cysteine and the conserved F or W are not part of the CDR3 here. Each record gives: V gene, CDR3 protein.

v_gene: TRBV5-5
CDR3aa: ASSSYTGELF

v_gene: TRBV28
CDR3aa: ASSPPSGLGTEQY

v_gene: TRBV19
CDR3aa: ASSSTVSNEKLF

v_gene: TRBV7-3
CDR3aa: ASSLTRLLTGVRTEAF

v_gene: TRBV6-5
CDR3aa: ASAWTVSTDTQY

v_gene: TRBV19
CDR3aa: ASSRGEDEKLF

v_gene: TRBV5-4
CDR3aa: ASSVAGRNQPQH

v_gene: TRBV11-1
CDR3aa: ASSWSQEPMVEAQY

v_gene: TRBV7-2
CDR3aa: ASSSGTYNEQF

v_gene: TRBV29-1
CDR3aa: SVVGSGPGRRNTEAF

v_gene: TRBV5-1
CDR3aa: ASSLARGSSPEAQY

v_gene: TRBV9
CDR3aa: ASSTGTGAEAF

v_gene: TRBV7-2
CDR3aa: ASSLGSENTGELF

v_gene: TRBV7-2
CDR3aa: ASILGLALYNEQF

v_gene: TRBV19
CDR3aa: ASSISRQPQETQY

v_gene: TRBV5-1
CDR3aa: ASRTAVTTHEQY

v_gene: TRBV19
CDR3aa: ASSIDQAGGAKTQY

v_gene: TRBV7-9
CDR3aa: ASSLAGRAATEAF

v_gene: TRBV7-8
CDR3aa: ASSRTDRTSQPQH

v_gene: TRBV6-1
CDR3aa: ASSEEGYTGELF

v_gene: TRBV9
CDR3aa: ASSAPGTGGANTEAF

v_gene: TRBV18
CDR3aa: ASSPPGDYEQY

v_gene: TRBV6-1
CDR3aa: ASSLGRVYEQY

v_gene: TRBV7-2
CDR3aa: ASSLHGLAVNKGETQY

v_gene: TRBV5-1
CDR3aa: ASSLSGVAYEQY